This T cell receptor beta chain originates from a study of cytomegalovirus exposure and HLA in healthy donors. The CDR3 has 15 amino acids. Losses at the gene ends were 6 bases for V and 7 bases for J; bases not matched to a gene: 9. Germline-derived CDR1 and CDR2 are MNHEY and SVGAGI. PCR amplification relied on 60 Vbeta primers (plus 13 Jbeta primers). Repertoires were generated with immunoSEQ multiplex PCR, while TCRdb's copy carries only in-frame clones and drops some. The table shows 150,000 to 200,000 clones, with roughly 80% occurring only once. Sample: PBMCs. This clonotype was sampled from a woman in her forties in good health and CMV-seronegative. This chain uses TRBV6-5 with TRBJ1-6, with 7 bases aligning to TRBD1. This chain's CDR3 is CASSLDREENSPLHF. CDR3 coding DNA: TGTGCCAGCAGCCTCGACAGGGAAGAGAATTCACCCCTCCACTTT.